The present T cell receptor (beta chain) was sequenced within a study of blood T cell repertoires in COVID-19. The CDR3 is made up of 16 amino acids. Germline CDR1 reads KGHSH; CDR2 reads LQKENI. The ends were cut back, 0 bases at V and 0 bases at J, with 9 bases in the middle. Only in-frame clones appear in the TCRdb table, and some are missing; sequencing was by immunoSEQ multiplex PCR. There are about 350,000 clones in the sample; about 93% occur only once, and roughly 3.5% lies in the top ten. The chain has TRBV18 and TRBJ2-1; D gene ambiguous. This clonotype was obtained from a woman in her late teens or twenties who had recovered from COVID-19. Sequenced sample: peripheral blood. DNA for the CDR3: TGTGCCAGCTCACCACCGGGCTTTCGCTCCTACAATGAGCAGTTCTTC. Residues: CASSPPGFRSYNEQFF.